In its sample, the clone carrying this TCR beta chain was seen many times. Its antigen is still unknown. This record belongs to a study of breast tumors, draining lymph nodes, adjacent tissues. Samples came from axillary lymph nodes draining the breast cancer. The germline CDR1 and CDR2 sequences are DFQATT and SNEGSKA (reference sequence). The J segment lost 1 base and the V segment lost 5 bases, leaving 0 bases of the junction unmatched. CDR3 size: 13 residues. MiXCR, run by TCRdb on the multiplex PCR reads, gives a single entry per CDR3 protein. The profile shows about 180,000 distinct CDR3 sequences, roughly a third of them singletons. Study outcomes and limitations: Data fit most tumor T cells coming from lymph node, expanding in tumor. Data only fit, rather than demonstrated, lymph node origin of most tumor T cells.

Sequencing was performed on axillary lymph node tissue. The sequence derives from a female donor with breast cancer. Some clones in this sample may be carry-over from other donors' samples. The J gene is TRBJ1-5, the V gene TRBV20-1, with 9 bases lining up with TRBD1. The CDR3 here is CSAGTGSNQPQHF. CDR3 nucleotide sequence: TGCAGTGCTGGGACAGGGAGCAATCAGCCCCAGCATTTT.